Below, 19 T cell receptor beta chains from the same sample are listed, as sequenced in a study of T cells in Graves' hyperthyroidism and ophthalmopathy. The TCR beta CDR3 regions underwent amplification using RNA transcripts as the source. The HTBI primer set drove a first-round RT-PCR of the TCR CDR3. From the multiplex PCR reads, TCRdb called clonotypes with MiXCR, one entry per CDR3 protein. The sample includes under 350,000 distinct CDR3 sequences, 21% seen only once; the top ten take 50%. The sample taken for sequencing was blood. The receptors here all came from a woman between 45 and 65 years old with Graves' hyperthyroidism.

V gene TRBV27 combines with J gene TRBJ2-4; 8 bases align to TRBD1. The trim removed 5 bases at V and 6 bases at J, leaving 9 bases unmatched. In germline, CDR1 is MNHEY, CDR2 SMNVEV (reference sequence). The CDR3 loop spans 15 amino acids. The CDR3 DNA reads as TGTGCCAGCAGTCCCCTGGGGACAGGTCGAAACATTCAGTACTTC. This codes for CASSPLGTGRNIQYF.

The table lists this clonotype with many counts. This sequence joins TRBV29-1 and TRBJ1-2, with D possibly being TRBD1 (6 bases). The CDR3 totals 17 residues. Trimming removed 0 bases at V and 4 bases at J, with 21 bases between. The germline V gene encodes CDR1 SQVTM and CDR2 ANQGSEA. The CDR3 sequence: CSVEDDIGGRGGYGYTF. For the CDR3, the DNA is TGCAGCGTTGAAGATGATATCGGGGGCAGGGGAGGCTATGGCTACACCTTC. Filled out from reference TRBV29-1 and TRBJ1-2, the complete variable domain reads SAVISQKPSRDICQRGTSLTIQCQVDSQVTMMFWYRQQPGQSLTLIATANQGSEATYESGFVIDKFPISRPNLTFSTLTVSNMSPEDSSIYLCSVEDDIGGRGGYGYTFGSGTRLTVV.

This clonotype was seen at least ten times. V usage is TRBV20-1 and J usage is TRBJ1-1; D not certain. The germline gives CDR1 DFQATT, CDR2 SNEGSKA (reference sequence). This CDR3 has 12 amino acids. Deletions cut 6 bases from V and 5 bases from J, with 13 bases between. Here the CDR3 DNA reads TGCAGTGCCAATCGGGCGGGGACTGAAGCTTTCTTT. This sequence encodes CSANRAGTEAFF.

This clonotype was recorded at least ten times. This sequence joins TRBV5-4 and TRBJ2-5; 8 positions match TRBD2. J was trimmed by 4 bases and V by 2 bases; bases with no gene match: 7. CDR1 SGHNT and CDR2 YYREEE come from the germline V gene (reference sequence). There are 15 residues in the CDR3. The CDR3 bases are TGTGCCAGCAGCTTTCAAGCGGGGGAGGGAGAGACCCAGTACTTC. This translates into CASSFQAGEGETQYF.

This clonotype was seen many times. This chain uses TRBV7-2 with TRBJ2-7, with D perhaps TRBD1 (6 bases). The V and J ends lost 3 bases and 3 bases respectively, with 15 bases between them. This CDR3 comprises 15 residues. CDR1 SGHTA and CDR2 FQGNSA come from the germline V gene. DNA of the CDR3: TGTGCCAGCAGCTTCTTACAGGACAGAAACTACGAGCAGTACTTC. This codes for CASSFLQDRNYEQYF. Full variable domain (remainder filled in from reference TRBV7-2 and TRBJ2-7): GAGVSQSPSNKVTEKGKDVELRCDPISGHTALYWYRQSLGQGLEFLIYFQGNSAPDKSGLPSDRFSAERTGGSVSTLTIQRTQQEDSAVYLCASSFLQDRNYEQYFGPGTRLTVT.

In this sample, this clonotype turned up many times. CDR3 residues: CAQGQSYEQYF. Written as DNA, the CDR3 is TGTGCCCAAGGACAGTCCTACGAGCAGTACTTC. V gene TRBV30 combines with J gene TRBJ2-7; weak D call: TRBD1 (6 bases). V lost 8 bases to trimming and J lost 1 base, with 9 bases between them. Germline CDR1 and CDR2: GTSNPN and SVGIG (reference sequence). CDR3 length: 11 amino acids.

V and J are TRBV3-1 and TRBJ2-6, with TRBD2 identical over 9 bases. The CDR3 is made up of 19 amino acids. The V gene end was trimmed by 2 bases and the J gene end by 0 bases; junction bases not matched to a gene: 8. Germline-derived CDR1 and CDR2 are LGHDT and YNNKEL (reference sequence). The CDR3 loop reads CASSQSRLAGDSGANVLTF. DNA for the CDR3: TGTGCCAGCAGCCAATCTCGGTTAGCGGGAGACTCTGGGGCCAACGTCCTGACTTTC.

In its sample, this clonotype was seen many times. The V and J genes are TRBV18 and TRBJ2-7, with D tentatively TRBD1 (6 bases). The CDR3 contains 14 residues. Germline V lookup: CDR1 KGHSH, CDR2 LQKENI. Between the trimmed V and J ends, which lost 1 base and 2 bases, there was a span of 9 bases. The CDR3 sequence: CASSPQEGAYEQYF. The CDR3, as DNA: TGTGCCAGCTCACCACAAGAGGGGGCCTACGAGCAGTACTTC.

In its sample, this clonotype was seen many times. The gene calls are TRBV3-1 and TRBJ2-1, with unresolved D. This CDR3 is built from 16 residues. V gave up 0 bases and J gave up 6 bases, with 15 bases separating them. Germline CDR1 is LGHDT and CDR2 is YNNKEL (reference sequence). The CDR3 DNA follows: TGTGCCAGCAGCCAAGAAGGGCCGCGGACGGGCAATGAGCAGTTCTTC. Translating gives CASSQEGPRTGNEQFF.

This clonotype showed up just a few times. An end of the junction does not agree with germline; a read error may underlie this. The chain links TRBV18 to TRBJ1-5, with 9 bases fitting TRBD1. The germline gives CDR1 KGHSH, CDR2 LQKENI. The CDR3 totals 15 residues. The CDR3: CACSPTWTGDQPQHF. As DNA, the CDR3 is TGTGCCTGCTCACCGACTTGGACAGGGGATCAGCCCCAGCATTTT.

V usage is TRBV5-5 and J usage is TRBJ2-7, with D possibly TRBD1 on 6 matching bases. CDR1 SGHKS and CDR2 YYEKEE come from the germline V gene (reference sequence). The V gene lost 4 bases and the J gene lost 2 bases, with 13 bases spanning the gap. The CDR3 totals 14 residues. The CDR3 region is CASSLTGLPYEQYF. The CDR3 DNA is TGTGCCAGCAGCCTGACAGGTCTTCCCTACGAGCAGTACTTC.

This clonotype was picked up a small number of times. The rearrangement uses TRBV7-2 and TRBJ1-5; tentative D call: TRBD1 (6 bases). V was clipped by 5 bases and J by 3 bases, with 20 bases between them. CDR1 and CDR2 (germline): SGHTA, FQGNSA. The CDR3 consists of 17 residues. The CDR3 here is CASSPKGGSPSNQPQHF. CDR3 sequence (DNA): TGTGCCAGCAGCCCCAAGGGGGGTTCTCCATCCAATCAGCCCCAGCATTTT.

This clonotype was counted many times. The rearrangement uses TRBV4-2 and TRBJ2-7; D not certain. The V gene lost 1 base and the J gene lost 2 bases, with 9 bases spanning the gap. From germline, CDR1 is LGHNA and CDR2 YNFKEQ. The CDR3 sequence is 14 residues long. CDR3 region: CASSQGILPYEQYF. The CDR3 nucleotides are TGTGCCAGCAGCCAAGGGATTCTCCCCTACGAGCAGTACTTC.

This clonotype was seen at least ten times. This chain joins TRBV24-1 and TRBJ2-2; 8 bases line up with TRBD1. Germline loops: CDR1 KGHDR, CDR2 SFDVKD. V was clipped by 0 bases and J by 7 bases; unmatched bases: 6. The CDR3 sequence is 16 residues long. The CDR3, as DNA: TGTGCCACCAGTGATTTGATTGGACAGGGCATCGGGGAGCTGTTTTTT. Translation: CATSDLIGQGIGELFF.

Only a few counts were recorded for this clonotype. It is unclear where the CDR3 begins or ends on the DNA, so no DNA is shown, and the CDR3 is as TCRdb lists it. The chain uses TRBV6-2 or TRBV6-3 and TRBJ2-3; the table's D call, TRBD1, was not checked against the DNA. Including both end residues, the CDR3 is 15 amino acids long. Germline values: CDR1 MNHEY, CDR2 SVGEGT. The CDR3 sequence: CASSTSTGKTDTQYF.

At least ten counts were recorded for this clonotype. The chain recombines TRBV7-2 with TRBJ2-7; D may be TRBD1 (5 bases). Germline CDR1 SGHTA, CDR2 FQGNSA. CDR3 length: 15 amino acids. V was trimmed by 1 base and J by 0 bases, leaving 10 bases between them. The CDR3 DNA sequence: TGTGCCAGCAGCTTAGATCCAGGGCACTCCTACGAGCAGTACTTC. Translating it yields CASSLDPGHSYEQYF.

This sequence joins TRBV28 and TRBJ2-5; D not certain. V was cut by 2 bases and J by 4 bases, with 11 bases left in between. CDR3 length: 14 amino acids. Germline assignment: CDR1 MDHEN and CDR2 SYDVKM. The CDR3 sequence is CASSLGPPVETQYF. The CDR3 DNA reads as TGTGCCAGCAGTTTAGGGCCCCCCGTAGAGACCCAGTACTTC.

This clonotype has just a few counts. V usage is TRBV12-3 or TRBV12-4 and J usage is TRBJ2-1, with 8 nucleotides matching TRBD2. The J segment lost 8 bases and the V segment lost 7 bases, leaving 13 bases of the junction unmatched. There are 15 residues in the CDR3. The CDR3 loop is CASTRSSGVRDEQFF. The CDR3, as DNA: TGTGCCAGCACCCGGAGTAGCGGGGTTCGCGATGAGCAGTTCTTC.

This clonotype was seen a handful of times. One base away lies a much larger clone, so this may be a sequencing read error. The genes are TRBV7-6 and TRBJ2-2, with 7 bases identical to TRBD2. The CDR3 length is 16 residues. The germline V gene encodes CDR1 SGHVS and CDR2 FNYEAQ. This CDR3 is CVSSTKPPTSPGELFF. As DNA, the CDR3 is TGTGTCAGCAGCACAAAACCCCCGACTAGCCCCGGGGAGCTGTTTTTT.